Listed here are 20 T cell receptor beta chains from one sample, sequenced in a study of OX40 agonist ivuxolimab in advanced cancers. Method: immunoSEQ multiplex PCR; TCRdb's copy keeps in-frame clones and lacks some. This table has some 20,000 clones, around four fifths appearing once. Sequenced here: CD4+ or CD8+ T cells sorted from blood, sampled in a trial of the OX40 agonist ivuxolimab. These receptors were taken from an adult with an advanced solid tumor such as melanoma, head and neck, liver or kidney cancer.

The chain joins TRBV5-1 to TRBJ1-1, with 8 bases fitting TRBD1. Germline lookup yields CDR1 SGHRS and CDR2 YFSETQ. The CDR3 spans 15 residues. J gave up 5 bases and V 4 bases, and 10 bases lay outside the gene matches. The CDR3 protein is CASSIRTGQKTEAFF. The CDR3 DNA reads as TGCGCCAGCAGCATTCGGACAGGGCAAAAGACTGAAGCTTTCTTT.

This clone showed up just once. The gene calls are TRBV13 and TRBJ1-4; no clear D gene. Trimming stripped 0 bases from V and 5 bases from J, with 4 bases between. The CDR3 consists of 13 residues. Germline assignment: CDR1 PRHDT and CDR2 FYEKMQ (reference sequence). The CDR3 DNA follows: TGTGCCAGCAGCTTAGGGGCAAATGAAAAACTGTTTTTT. Protein product: CASSLGANEKLFF.

The table lists this clone with a count of one. The gene calls are TRBV6-1 and TRBJ2-2; 11 bases line up with TRBD2. Germline CDR1 MNHNS, CDR2 SASEGT. The CDR3 extends over 15 amino acids. V was pared by 6 bases and J by 7 bases, with 7 bases of the junction left unmatched. CDR3 loop: CASSPLAGDGGELFF. CDR3 nucleotide sequence: TGTGCCAGCAGCCCACTAGCGGGAGACGGCGGGGAGCTGTTTTTT.

This clone was detected once. The gene calls are TRBV10-2 and TRBJ2-7; possible D gene TRBD1, 5 bases. CDR3 length equals 15 residues. Germline V gives CDR1 WSHSY, CDR2 SAAADI. V was clipped by 0 bases and J by 0 bases, with 9 bases between them. CDR3 nucleotides: TGCGCCAGCAGTGAGTCGGGGCCAAGCTCCTACGAGCAGTACTTC. Amino acid sequence: CASSESGPSSYEQYF.

The J gene is TRBJ2-7, the V gene TRBV4-3; weak D call: TRBD2 (5 bases). From germline, CDR1 is LGHNA and CDR2 YSLEER. CDR3 length: 14 residues. Trimming took 0 bases from V and 6 from J, leaving 12 bases between them. This CDR3 reads CASSQDRRGFEQYF. DNA for the CDR3: TGCGCCAGCAGCCAAGATCGGAGAGGGTTCGAGCAGTACTTC.

The chain has TRBV9 and TRBJ2-5; 9 bases agree with TRBD2. The V segment lost 0 bases and the J segment 4 bases; nucleotides outside the gene matches: 13. Per the germline V gene, CDR1 is SGDLS and CDR2 is YYNGEE. The CDR3 is 18 amino acids. CDR3 nucleotides: TGTGCCAGCAGCGTAGGAAGAGGCGGGGGGGGCCTCGGAGAGACCCAGTACTTC. Its translation: CASSVGRGGGGLGETQYF.

The CDR3 sequence: CASSLYGQGSYGYTF. DNA of the CDR3: TGTGCCAGCAGCTTATACGGACAGGGGTCCTATGGCTACACCTTC. The chain recombines TRBV7-6 with TRBJ1-2; 9 positions agree with TRBD1. The CDR3 sequence is 15 residues long. Germline V lookup: CDR1 SGHVS, CDR2 FNYEAQ. V was clipped by 2 bases and J by 4 bases; unmatched bases: 5.

CDR3 region: CASRARSGGRDTQYF. The CDR3 nucleotides are TGTGCCAGCAGGGCACGGAGCGGGGGTAGAGATACGCAGTATTTT. The V gene is TRBV27, the J gene TRBJ2-3; 8 positions match TRBD2. The V and J ends lost 6 bases and 5 bases, in that order; junction bases with no gene match: 10. The germline V gene encodes CDR1 MNHEY and CDR2 SMNVEV (reference sequence). The CDR3 is 15 amino acids.

This chain connects TRBV16 to TRBJ2-7, with 7 bases lining up with TRBD2. CDR1 KGHSY and CDR2 FQNENV come from the germline V gene. V trimming: 7 bases; J trimming: 2 bases; junction bases outside the gene matches: 8. The CDR3 runs 14 residues. CDR3 coding DNA: TGTGCCAGCACCCGGGGGGAGGATACCTACGAGCAGTACTTC. It specifies CASTRGEDTYEQYF. Supplemented by reference TRBV16 and TRBJ2-7, the full variable domain reads GEEVAQTPKHLVRGEGQKAKLYCAPIKGHSYVFWYQQVLKNEFKFLISFQNENVFDETGMPKERFSAKCLPNSPCSLEIQATKLEDSAVYFCASTRGEDTYEQYFGPGTRLTVT.

The V and J genes are TRBV5-6 and TRBJ1-1; 7 bases fit TRBD1. Germline V CDR1 and CDR2: SGHDT, YYEEEE. After removal of 3 bases from V and 4 bases from J, the junction contained 12 bases not matched to a gene. This CDR3 has 16 residues. The CDR3 nucleotides read TGTGCCAGCAGCTGGGTGTTGAGGGGGCTGAGCACTGAAGCTTTCTTT. It yields the protein CASSWVLRGLSTEAFF.

This clone has a handful of counts. CDR3 amino acids: CASSLGPGTYEQYF. CDR3 coding DNA: TGTGCCAGCAGCTTAGGACCGGGAACCTACGAGCAGTACTTC. The V and J genes are TRBV11-2 and TRBJ2-7, with TRBD2 as a possible D gene (5 bases). Between the trimmed V and J ends, which lost 1 base and 2 bases, there was a span of 9 bases. The CDR3 spans 14 residues. CDR1 is SGHAT, CDR2 FQNNGV, per germline.

The J gene is TRBJ2-3, the V gene TRBV5-1; 9 bases are a match to TRBD1. CDR3 length: 19 residues. The germline CDR1 and CDR2 sequences are SGHRS and YFSETQ. V was pared by 4 bases and J by 2 bases, with 17 bases of the junction left unmatched. CDR3 sequence: CASSPRGTGNPPYTDTQYF. In nucleotides, the CDR3 is TGCGCCAGCAGCCCCCGCGGGACAGGGAACCCCCCCTACACAGATACGCAGTATTTT.

The chain has TRBV18 and TRBJ1-1; unclear D gene. CDR3 length: 13 amino acids. The germline V gene encodes CDR1 KGHSH and CDR2 LQKENI. Trimming took off 0 bases at V and 7 bases at J, with 9 bases between the two ends. This chain's CDR3 is CASSPPGSDEAFF. The CDR3 bases are TGTGCCAGCTCACCACCGGGTAGTGATGAAGCTTTCTTT.

This clone was detected only a few times. The gene calls are TRBV6-5 and TRBJ2-7; D might be TRBD2 (5 bases). V gave up 2 bases and J gave up 4 bases, with 12 bases separating them. Germline CDR1 and CDR2: MNHEY and SVGAGI. The CDR3 has 14 amino acids. CDR3 region: CASSYVSGGYEQYF. Here the CDR3 DNA reads TGTGCCAGCAGTTACGTTTCAGGCGGGTACGAGCAGTACTTC.

This chain connects TRBV9 to TRBJ2-3; a possible D gene is TRBD2 (5 bases). This CDR3 is 15 amino acids long. Germline V gives CDR1 SGDLS, CDR2 YYNGEE. The V and J ends lost 2 bases and 4 bases respectively, with 14 bases between them. DNA of the CDR3: TGTGCCAGCAGCGTCCACGGAGGTTTCCCAGATACGCAGTATTTT. It specifies CASSVHGGFPDTQYF.

This chain joins TRBV15 and TRBJ2-1; no clear D. Trimming cost V 3 bases and J 4 bases, with 7 bases left between them. This CDR3 spans 13 amino acids. Germline CDR1 reads LNHNV; CDR2 reads YYDKDF (reference sequence). CDR3 DNA: TGTGCCACCAGCAGGGAACGGTACAATGAGCAGTTCTTC. This sequence encodes CATSRERYNEQFF.

This chain joins TRBV19 and TRBJ2-7, with 7 bases lining up with TRBD2. V gave up 1 base and J gave up 0 bases; unmatched junction bases: 0. This CDR3 comprises 14 residues. CDR1 LNHDA and CDR2 SQIVND come from the germline V gene (reference sequence). The CDR3 DNA sequence: TGTGCCAGTAGTATAGGGGACTACTCCTACGAGCAGTACTTC. This encodes CASSIGDYSYEQYF.

The chain links TRBV27 to TRBJ2-2; D is unresolved. This CDR3 is 13 amino acids long. Trimming pared 2 bases from V and 1 base from J, leaving 2 bases between. CDR1 is MNHEY and CDR2 is SMNVEV in the germline V gene (reference sequence). CDR3 residues: CASSLGNTGELFF. The CDR3 region has the DNA TGTGCCAGCAGTTTAGGGAACACCGGGGAGCTGTTTTTT.

V usage is TRBV29-1 and J usage is TRBJ2-7; D is unclear. CDR1 and CDR2 (germline): SQVTM, ANQGSEA. The V end lost 6 bases, the J end lost 3 bases, and 12 bases lay between the germline ends. The CDR3 has 12 amino acids. The chain's CDR3 is CSVAHSLYEQYF. CDR3 DNA: TGCAGCGTCGCCCATAGTCTCTACGAGCAGTACTTC.

The rearrangement joins TRBV4-3 to TRBJ2-7, with a weak D call TRBD2 (6 bases). Germline-derived CDR1 and CDR2 are LGHNA and YSLEER. Trimming cost V 0 bases and J 1 base, with 16 bases left between them. The CDR3 totals 17 residues. As DNA, the CDR3 is TGCGCCAGCAGCCAAGAAGTTTCAGGAGGGACTTCCTACGAGCAGTACTTC. Translation gives CASSQEVSGGTSYEQYF.